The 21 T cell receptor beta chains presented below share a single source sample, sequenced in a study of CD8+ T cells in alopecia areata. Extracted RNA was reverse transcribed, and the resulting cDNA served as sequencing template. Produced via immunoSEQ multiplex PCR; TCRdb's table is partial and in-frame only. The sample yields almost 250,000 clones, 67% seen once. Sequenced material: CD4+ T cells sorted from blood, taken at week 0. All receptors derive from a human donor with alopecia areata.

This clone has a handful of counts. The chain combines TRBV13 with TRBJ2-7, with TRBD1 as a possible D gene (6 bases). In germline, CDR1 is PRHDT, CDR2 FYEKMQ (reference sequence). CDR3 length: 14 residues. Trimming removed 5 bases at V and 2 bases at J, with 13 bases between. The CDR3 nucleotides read TGTGCCAGCAGCGCCAGAGACAGGACCTACGAGCAGTACTTC. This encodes CASSARDRTYEQYF. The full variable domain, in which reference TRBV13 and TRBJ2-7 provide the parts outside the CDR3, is AAGVIQSPRHLIKEKRETATLKCYPIPRHDTVYWYQQGPGQDPQFLISFYEKMQSDKGSIPDRFSAQQFSDYHSELNMSSLELGDSALYFCASSARDRTYEQYFGPGTRLTVT.

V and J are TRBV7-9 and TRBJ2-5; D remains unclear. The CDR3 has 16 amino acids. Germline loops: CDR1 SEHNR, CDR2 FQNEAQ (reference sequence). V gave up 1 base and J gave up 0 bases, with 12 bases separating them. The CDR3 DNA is TGTGCCAGCAGCTTAGGACCAAACGAGTACCAAGAGACCCAGTACTTC. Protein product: CASSLGPNEYQETQYF. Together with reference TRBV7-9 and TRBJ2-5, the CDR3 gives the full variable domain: DTGVSQNPRHKITKRGQNVTFRCDPISEHNRLYWYRQTLGQGPEFLTYFQNEAQLEKSRLLSDRFSAERPKGSFSTLEIQRTEQGDSAMYLCASSLGPNEYQETQYFGPGTRLLVL.

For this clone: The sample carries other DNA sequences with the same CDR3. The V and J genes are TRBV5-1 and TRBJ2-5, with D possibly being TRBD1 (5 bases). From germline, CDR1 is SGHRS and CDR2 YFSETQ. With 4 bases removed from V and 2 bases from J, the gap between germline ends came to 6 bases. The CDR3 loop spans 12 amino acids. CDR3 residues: CASSRQQETQYF. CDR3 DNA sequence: TGCGCCAGCAGCCGACAGCAAGAGACCCAGTACTTC.

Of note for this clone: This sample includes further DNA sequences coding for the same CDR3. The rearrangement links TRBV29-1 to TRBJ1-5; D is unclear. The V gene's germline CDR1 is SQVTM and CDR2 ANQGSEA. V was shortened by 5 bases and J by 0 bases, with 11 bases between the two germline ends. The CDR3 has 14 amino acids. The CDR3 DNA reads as TGCAGCGTTAGGACGGGAAATAGCAATCAGCCCCAGCATTTT. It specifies CSVRTGNSNQPQHF.

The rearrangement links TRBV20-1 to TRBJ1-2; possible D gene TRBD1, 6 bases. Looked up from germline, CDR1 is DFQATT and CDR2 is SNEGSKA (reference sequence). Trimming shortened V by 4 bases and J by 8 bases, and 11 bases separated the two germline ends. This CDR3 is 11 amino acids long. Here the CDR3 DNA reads TGCAGTGCTACAAGACAGGCGGGCTACACCTTC. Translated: CSATRQAGYTF.

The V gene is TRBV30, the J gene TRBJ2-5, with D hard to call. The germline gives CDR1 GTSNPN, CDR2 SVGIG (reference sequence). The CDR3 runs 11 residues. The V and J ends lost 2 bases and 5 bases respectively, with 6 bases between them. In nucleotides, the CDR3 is TGTGCCTGGAGTTTCGGGGAGACCCAGTACTTC. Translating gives CAWSFGETQYF.

CDR3 in DNA: TGTGCCAGTAGTATCCCCGGGGAGCTGTTTTTT. Its protein product is CASSIPGELFF. V and J are TRBV19 and TRBJ2-2; no reliable D call. CDR1 is LNHDA, CDR2 SQIVND, per germline (reference sequence). V was trimmed by 3 bases and J by 6 bases, leaving 2 bases between them. The CDR3 contains 11 residues.

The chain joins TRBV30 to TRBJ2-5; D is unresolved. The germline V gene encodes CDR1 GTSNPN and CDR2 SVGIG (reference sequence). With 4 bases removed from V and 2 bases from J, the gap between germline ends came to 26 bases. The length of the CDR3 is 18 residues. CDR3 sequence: CAWTTLQVSEPWQETQYF. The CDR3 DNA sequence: TGTGCCTGGACCACCCTTCAGGTTTCAGAACCGTGGCAAGAGACCCAGTACTTC.

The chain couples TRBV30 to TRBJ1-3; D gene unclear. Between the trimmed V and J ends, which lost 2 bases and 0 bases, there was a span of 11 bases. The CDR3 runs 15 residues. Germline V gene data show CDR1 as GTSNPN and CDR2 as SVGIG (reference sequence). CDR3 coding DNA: TGTGCCTGGAGTTTCGCTGCGAGCTCTGGAAACACCATATATTTT. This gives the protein CAWSFAASSGNTIYF.

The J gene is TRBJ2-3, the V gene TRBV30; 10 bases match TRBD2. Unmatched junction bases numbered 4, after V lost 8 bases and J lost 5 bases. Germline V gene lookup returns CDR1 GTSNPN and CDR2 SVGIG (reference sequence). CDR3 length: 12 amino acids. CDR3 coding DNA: TGTGCCGTAGCGGGGGGAGGAGATACGCAGTATTTT. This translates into CAVAGGGDTQYF. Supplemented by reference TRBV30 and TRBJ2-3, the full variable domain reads SQTIHQWPATLVQPVGSPLSLECTVEGTSNPNLYWYRQAAGRGLQLLFYSVGIGQISSEVPQNLSASRPQDRQFILSSKKLLLSDSGFYLCAVAGGGDTQYFGPGTRLTVL.

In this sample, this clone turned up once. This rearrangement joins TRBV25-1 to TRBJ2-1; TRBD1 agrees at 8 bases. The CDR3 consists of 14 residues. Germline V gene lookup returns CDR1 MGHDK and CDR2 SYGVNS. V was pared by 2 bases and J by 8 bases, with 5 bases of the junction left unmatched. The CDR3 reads CASSEAGGRYEQFF. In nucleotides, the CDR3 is TGTGCCAGCAGTGAAGCAGGGGGCCGCTATGAGCAGTTCTTC.

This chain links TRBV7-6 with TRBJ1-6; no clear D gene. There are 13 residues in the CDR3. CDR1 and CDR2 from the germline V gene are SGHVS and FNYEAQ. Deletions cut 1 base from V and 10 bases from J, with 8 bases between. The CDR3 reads CASSLGRGSPLHF. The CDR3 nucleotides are TGTGCCAGCAGCTTAGGTCGGGGATCACCCCTCCACTTT. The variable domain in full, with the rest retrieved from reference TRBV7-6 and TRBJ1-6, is GAGVSQSPRYKVTKRGQDVALRCDPISGHVSLYWYRQALGQGPEFLTYFNYEAQQDKSGLPNDRFSAERPEGSISTLTIQRTEQRDSAMYRCASSLGRGSPLHFGNGTRLTVT.

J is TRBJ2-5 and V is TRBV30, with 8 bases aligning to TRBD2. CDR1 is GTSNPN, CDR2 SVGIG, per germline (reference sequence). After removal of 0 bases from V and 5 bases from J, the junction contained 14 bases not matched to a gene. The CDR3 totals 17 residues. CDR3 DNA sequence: TGTGCCTGGAGTGTAGCCATTTTCAGCGGGGGAGGGGAGACCCAGTACTTC. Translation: CAWSVAIFSGGGETQYF. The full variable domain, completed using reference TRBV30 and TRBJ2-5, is SQTIHQWPATLVQPVGSPLSLECTVEGTSNPNLYWYRQAAGRGLQLLFYSVGIGQISSEVPQNLSASRPQDRQFILSSKKLLLSDSGFYLCAWSVAIFSGGGETQYFGPGTRLLVL.

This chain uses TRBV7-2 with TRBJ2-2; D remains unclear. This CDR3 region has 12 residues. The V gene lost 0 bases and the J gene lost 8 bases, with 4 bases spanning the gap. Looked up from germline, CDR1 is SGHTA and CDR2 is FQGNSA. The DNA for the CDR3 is TGTGCCAGCAGCTTAGCGCTGGGGGAGCTGTTTTTT. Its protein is CASSLALGELFF.

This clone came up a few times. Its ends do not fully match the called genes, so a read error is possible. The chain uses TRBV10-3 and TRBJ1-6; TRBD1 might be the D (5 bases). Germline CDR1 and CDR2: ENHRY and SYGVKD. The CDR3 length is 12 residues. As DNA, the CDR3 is TGTGCCATCAGTGAGTCCGAGGGGCGTCCGAGGTTT. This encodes CAISESEGRPRF.

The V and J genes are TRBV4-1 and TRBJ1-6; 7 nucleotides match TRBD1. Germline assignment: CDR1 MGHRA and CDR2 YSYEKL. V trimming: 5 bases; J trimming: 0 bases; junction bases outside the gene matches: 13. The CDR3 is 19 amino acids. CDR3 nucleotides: TGCGCCAGCAGCGAACCTCGGGACAGCCTGAGCTCCTATAATTCACCCCTCCACTTT. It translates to CASSEPRDSLSSYNSPLHF.

CDR3 sequence (DNA): TGCGCCAGCAGCTTGGTCGGGGATCCTGGGAATGAGCAGTTCTTC. Its translation: CASSLVGDPGNEQFF. V is TRBV5-1 and J is TRBJ2-1, with TRBD2 as a possible D gene (5 bases). Trimming removed 0 bases at V and 7 bases at J, with 14 bases between. This CDR3 contains 15 residues. The germline V gene encodes CDR1 SGHRS and CDR2 YFSETQ.

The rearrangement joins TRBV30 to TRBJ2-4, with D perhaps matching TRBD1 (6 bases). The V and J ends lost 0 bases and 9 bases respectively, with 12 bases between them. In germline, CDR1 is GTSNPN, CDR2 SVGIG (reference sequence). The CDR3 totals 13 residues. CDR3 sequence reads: CAWSVQGLGIQYF. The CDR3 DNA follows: TGTGCCTGGAGTGTACAGGGTCTCGGCATTCAGTACTTC.

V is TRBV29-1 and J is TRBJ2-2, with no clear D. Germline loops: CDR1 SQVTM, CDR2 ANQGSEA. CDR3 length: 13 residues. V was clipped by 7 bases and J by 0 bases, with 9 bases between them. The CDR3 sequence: CSANIANTGELFF. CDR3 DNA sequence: TGCAGCGCCAATATAGCGAACACCGGGGAGCTGTTTTTT.

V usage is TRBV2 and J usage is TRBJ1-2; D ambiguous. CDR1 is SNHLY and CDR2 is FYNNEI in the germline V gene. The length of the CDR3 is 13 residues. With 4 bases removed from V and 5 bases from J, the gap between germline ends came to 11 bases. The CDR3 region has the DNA TGTGCCAGCAGTGGGTTGGGCACTTATGGCTACACCTTC. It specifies CASSGLGTYGYTF.

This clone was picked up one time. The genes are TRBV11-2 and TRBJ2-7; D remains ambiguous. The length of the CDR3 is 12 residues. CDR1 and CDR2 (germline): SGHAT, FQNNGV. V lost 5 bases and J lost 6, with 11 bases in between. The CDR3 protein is CASSHSRREQYF. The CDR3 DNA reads TGTGCCAGCAGCCACTCTCGTCGCGAGCAGTACTTC.